This is a list of T cell receptor beta chains from one sample in a study of T cell responses to AZD1222 COVID-19 vaccine. Assay: immunoSEQ multiplex PCR; the TCRdb copy retains only in-frame clones and omits some. The table includes roughly 49,000 clones, roughly 90% detected once. The sample in question was peripheral blood, obtained 28 days after the second AZD1222 dose. Receptors originate from an adult who received the AZD1222 COVID-19 vaccine. CDR3s include the opening cysteine and the closing phenylalanine or tryptophan. The D gene is left open where the match is weak. The listing skips clone size in some rows; elsewhere it reads once, few, many or a size class.

J gene | clone size | V gene | D gene | CDR3 protein | CDR3 DNA
TRBJ1-5 | NA | TRBV2 | TRBD1 | CASRRRQGGNQPQHF | TGTGCCAGCCGACGGAGACAGGGCGGCAATCAGCCCCAGCATTTT
TRBJ2-7 | NA | TRBV10-3 | TRBD1 | CAISEREGGQVPYEQYF | TGTGCCATCAGTGAAAGAGAGGGGGGACAGGTACCTTACGAGCAGTACTTC
TRBJ2-1 | NA | TRBV18 | TRBD2 | CASSPGLAGDHNEQFF | TGTGCCAGCTCACCTGGACTAGCGGGAGACCACAATGAGCAGTTCTTC
TRBJ1-6 | NA | TRBV18 | TRBD1 | CASSPLQGVGSPLHF | TGTGCCAGCTCACCGCTACAGGGGGTCGGGTCACCCCTCCACTTT
TRBJ2-5 | NA | TRBV5-6 | TRBD1 | CASSFTGEETQYF | TGTGCCAGCAGCTTCACAGGGGAAGAGACCCAGTACTTC
TRBJ2-1 | NA | TRBV4-2 | NA | CASSPEGVEQFF | TGTGCCAGCAGCCCTGAGGGAGTTGAGCAGTTCTTC
TRBJ2-7 | NA | TRBV5-1 | TRBD1 | CASRRDSYYEQYF | TGCGCCAGCAGGAGGGACAGCTACTACGAGCAGTACTTC
TRBJ2-5 | NA | TRBV18 | TRBD1 | CASSPQSFGTGQRETQYF | TGTGCCAGCTCACCGCAATCATTCGGGACAGGGCAAAGGGAGACCCAGTACTTC
TRBJ1-2 | NA | TRBV28 | NA | CASSFQGKDGYTF | TGTGCCAGCAGTTTTCAGGGGAAGGATGGCTACACCTTC
TRBJ2-1 | NA | TRBV15 | TRBD2 | CATSRGGLAGGANEQFF | TGTGCCACCAGCAGAGGGGGACTAGCGGGAGGGGCCAATGAGCAGTTCTTC
TRBJ2-1 | NA | TRBV6-5 | TRBD1 | CASRLQGVRNEQFF | TGTGCCAGCAGGCTACAGGGGGTTCGGAATGAGCAGTTCTTC
TRBJ2-7 | once | TRBV2 | TRBD2 | CASSGTSGIGYEQYF | TGTGCCAGCAGTGGGACTAGCGGGATAGGATACGAGCAGTACTTC
TRBJ2-3 | NA | TRBV28 | TRBD2 | CASSLGLAGGISTDTQYF | TGTGCCAGCAGTCTCGGACTAGCGGGAGGGATAAGCACAGATACGCAGTATTTT
TRBJ1-5 | NA | TRBV19 | NA | CASSEGGGQPQHF | TGTGCCAGTAGTGAAGGGGGGGGTCAGCCCCAGCATTTT